This T cell receptor beta chain was found in a study of T cells after posttransplantation cyclophosphamide. The V gene end was trimmed by 4 bases and the J gene end by 4 bases; junction bases not matched to a gene: 0. Germline V gene data show CDR1 as LNHDA and CDR2 as SQIVND (reference sequence). The CDR3 length is 13 residues. In its sample, this clone was seen many times. The data were produced by immunoSEQ multiplex PCR, yet TCRdb's version contains in-frame clones alone and is incomplete. The data list 20,000 to 30,000 clones, none observed once; 4.4% falls to the top ten. This chain joins TRBV19 and TRBJ2-3; 9 bases line up with TRBD1. Sequenced sample: PBMCs. The origin of this receptor is a woman aged 50 to 60 in good health, CMV-negative, and a related stem cell transplant donor. CDR3 residues: CASSRDRADTQYF. The CDR3 DNA follows: TGTGCCAGTAGTAGGGACAGGGCAGATACGCAGTATTTT.